A single sample is the source of the 26 T cell receptor beta chains below, sequenced in a study of shared clonotypes between healthy human individuals. Data came from immunoSEQ multiplex PCR; TCRdb stores just in-frame clones and leaves some out. The sample contains roughly 1.4 million clones, approximately 98.5% of which appear only once. The sample taken for sequencing was naive CD4+ T cells sorted from blood. As to subset: CD45RA+ positively selected. These receptors came from a man aged 25-45 years in good health.

This rearrangement joins TRBV28 to TRBJ1-2, with D unresolved. The V end was cut by 7 bases, the J end by 0 bases, with 6 bases between. The CDR3 covers 12 residues. Germline-derived CDR1 and CDR2 are MDHEN and SYDVKM. CDR3 residues: CASMSANYGYTF. For the CDR3, the DNA is TGTGCCAGCATGTCAGCTAACTATGGCTACACCTTC.

CDR3 sequence: CASSSDRAPGEQYF. The CDR3 bases are TGCGCCAGCAGCTCCGACAGGGCCCCTGGCGAGCAGTACTTC. This chain uses TRBV5-1 with TRBJ2-7; 7 nucleotides match TRBD1. Germline lookup yields CDR1 SGHRS and CDR2 YFSETQ. Trimming took 3 bases from V and 6 from J; bases not matched to a gene: 9. CDR3 length: 14 residues.

The chain links TRBV7-2 to TRBJ2-7, with D unresolved. The CDR3 has 13 residues. With 5 bases removed from V and 5 bases from J, the gap between germline ends came to 13 bases. The germline V gene has CDR1 SGHTA and CDR2 FQGNSA. The CDR3 spells CASSAYGYDEQYF. The CDR3 region has the DNA TGTGCCAGCAGCGCGTACGGGTATGACGAGCAGTACTTC.

CDR3 amino acids: CASSKGGRQPQHF. CDR3 in DNA: TGTGCCAGTAGTAAAGGGGGAAGACAGCCCCAGCATTTT. This chain uses TRBV19 with TRBJ1-5, with D possibly being TRBD1 (6 bases). The length of the CDR3 is 13 residues. Germline assignment: CDR1 LNHDA and CDR2 SQIVND (reference sequence). V was cut by 4 bases and J by 7 bases, with 11 bases left in between. Filled out from reference TRBV19 and TRBJ1-5, the complete variable domain reads DGGITQSPKYLFRKEGQNVTLSCEQNLNHDAMYWYRQDPGQGLRLIYYSQIVNDFQKGDIAEGYSVSREKKESFPLTVTSAQKNPTAFYLCASSKGGRQPQHFGDGTRLSIL.

The V gene is TRBV18, the J gene TRBJ1-5, with D possibly TRBD1 on 5 matching bases. Germline-derived CDR1 and CDR2 are KGHSH and LQKENI. The CDR3 length is 14 residues. V shed 6 bases and J shed 7 bases, with 16 bases lying between them. This CDR3 reads CASSLDTMGQPQHF. In DNA form, the CDR3 reads TGTGCCAGCTCCTTGGACACCATGGGGCAGCCCCAGCATTTT.

CDR3 sequence reads: CASSLRSIYEQYF. The CDR3 DNA reads as TGTGCCAGCAGCTTGAGATCCATCTACGAGCAGTACTTC. This chain joins TRBV5-5 and TRBJ2-7, with D hard to call. V lost 1 base and J 3 bases, leaving 8 bases between the germline ends. The CDR3 covers 13 residues. Germline CDR1 is SGHKS and CDR2 is YYEKEE (reference sequence).

As for this clone: The same CDR3 is also encoded by other DNA sequences in this sample. The J gene is TRBJ2-1, the V gene TRBV30; D might be TRBD1 (5 bases). Germline assignment: CDR1 GTSNPN and CDR2 SVGIG (reference sequence). This CDR3 has 12 residues. V lost 1 base, J lost 4 bases, and 5 bases lay in between. CDR3: CAWSDRYNEQFF. The CDR3 nucleotides are TGTGCCTGGAGTGACAGGTACAATGAGCAGTTCTTC. Variable domain in full (rest from reference TRBV30 and TRBJ2-1): SQTIHQWPATLVQPVGSPLSLECTVEGTSNPNLYWYRQAAGRGLQLLFYSVGIGQISSEVPQNLSASRPQDRQFILSSKKLLLSDSGFYLCAWSDRYNEQFFGPGTRLTVL.

This chain uses TRBV27 with TRBJ1-2; 8 bases line up with TRBD1. J gave up 5 bases and V 9 bases, and 8 bases lay outside the gene matches. The CDR3 runs to 13 residues. Looked up from germline, CDR1 is MNHEY and CDR2 is SMNVEV (reference sequence). CDR3 amino acids: CARIDRGKYGYTF. CDR3 nucleotides: TGTGCCAGGATAGACAGGGGCAAATATGGCTACACCTTC.

J is TRBJ2-2 and V is TRBV28; D ambiguous. V lost 1 base to trimming and J lost 4 bases, with 10 bases between them. The CDR3 consists of 15 residues. Germline-derived CDR1 and CDR2 are MDHEN and SYDVKM. CDR3 sequence (DNA): TGTGCCAGCAGTTTATTAGATAGAGCCACCGGGGAGCTGTTTTTT. Amino acids: CASSLLDRATGELFF.

The J gene is TRBJ2-2, the V gene TRBV2; D not certain. In germline, CDR1 is SNHLY, CDR2 FYNNEI. V lost 5 bases to trimming and J lost 6 bases, with 10 bases between them. The length of the CDR3 is 13 residues. CDR3 amino acids: CASSFRGAGELFF. CDR3 in DNA: TGTGCCAGCAGTTTTAGAGGAGCCGGGGAGCTGTTTTTT.

The chain links TRBV5-1 to TRBJ2-3, with TRBD2 as a possible D gene (5 bases). V lost 0 bases to trimming and J lost 3 bases, with 14 bases between them. This CDR3 is 16 amino acids long. CDR1 and CDR2 (germline): SGHRS, YFSETQ. The CDR3: CASSLAPVGVTDTQYF. The CDR3 DNA sequence: TGCGCCAGCAGCTTGGCCCCCGTGGGAGTTACAGATACGCAGTATTTT.

In this sample, this clone turned up once. The gene calls are TRBV11-3 and TRBJ2-2, with a possible D match to TRBD2 (5 bases). Deletions cut 1 base from V and 6 bases from J, with 12 bases between. This CDR3 is built from 15 residues. Per the germline V gene, CDR1 is SGHNT and CDR2 is YENEEA. CDR3 sequence: CASSLGGIYSGELFF. The CDR3 DNA reads TGTGCCAGCAGCTTAGGAGGGATCTATTCCGGGGAGCTGTTTTTT. The whole variable domain, remainder taken from reference TRBV11-3 and TRBJ2-2, is EAGVVQSPRYKIIEKKQPVAFWCNPISGHNTLYWYLQNLGQGPELLIRYENEEAVDDSQLPKDRFSAERLKGVDSTLKIQPAELGDSAVYLCASSLGGIYSGELFFGEGSRLTVL.

The J gene is TRBJ1-4, the V gene TRBV6-5; no firm D call. The CDR3 is 15 amino acids. The germline V gene encodes CDR1 MNHEY and CDR2 SVGAGI. Trimming removed 0 bases from V and 2 bases from J, with 7 bases in between. The CDR3 loop is CASSYSPGTNEKLFF. The CDR3 DNA sequence: TGTGCCAGCAGTTACTCGCCTGGCACTAATGAAAAACTGTTTTTT.

This CDR3 is CASRKTGGLSTDTQYF. CDR3 nucleotides: TGTGCCAGCAGGAAGACAGGGGGCTTGAGCACAGATACGCAGTATTTT. The chain combines TRBV9 with TRBJ2-3; TRBD1 matches at 10 bases. Losses at the gene ends were 5 bases for V and 0 bases for J; bases not matched to a gene: 6. The CDR3 loop spans 16 amino acids. Germline V gives CDR1 SGDLS, CDR2 YYNGEE.

J is TRBJ2-3 and V is TRBV7-2; D tentatively fits TRBD1 or TRBD2 (5 bases each). CDR1 is SGHTA and CDR2 is FQGNSA in the germline V gene. The CDR3 is 16 residues long. V was shortened by 1 base and J by 3 bases, with 14 bases between the two germline ends. The CDR3 DNA follows: TGTGCCAGCAGCTTAGTCGGGCCAGGGACGACAGATACGCAGTATTTT. This encodes CASSLVGPGTTDTQYF.

V usage is TRBV18 and J usage is TRBJ1-3; D unclear. V was clipped by 3 bases and J by 0 bases, with 9 bases between them. CDR3 length: 15 residues. Germline V gives CDR1 KGHSH, CDR2 LQKENI. CDR3 coding DNA: TGTGCCAGCTCACCTCTTGCTCGCTCTGGAAACACCATATATTTT. It yields the protein CASSPLARSGNTIYF.

A single count supports this clone. This chain joins TRBV2 and TRBJ2-1; 9 bases agree with TRBD1. The germline V gene has CDR1 SNHLY and CDR2 FYNNEI. This CDR3 spans 19 amino acids. The V gene end was trimmed by 7 bases and the J gene end by 5 bases; junction bases not matched to a gene: 21. The CDR3 loop is CASNWGRDRDQGEDNEQFF. Here the CDR3 DNA reads TGTGCCAGCAACTGGGGGCGGGACAGGGACCAGGGTGAGGACAATGAGCAGTTCTTC. The full variable domain, completed using reference TRBV2 and TRBJ2-1, is EPEVTQTPSHQVTQMGQEVILRCVPISNHLYFYWYRQILGQKVEFLVSFYNNEISEKSEIFDDQFSVERPDGSNFTLKIRSTKLEDSAMYFCASNWGRDRDQGEDNEQFFGPGTRLTVL.

This chain joins TRBV15 and TRBJ1-5, with D uncertain. Between the trimmed V and J ends, which lost 0 bases and 5 bases, there was a span of 14 bases. This CDR3 contains 16 residues. Per germline, CDR1 LNHNV and CDR2 YYDKDF (reference sequence). For the CDR3, the DNA is TGTGCCACCAGCAGAGAAAGAGGGCAAAGCGATCAGCCCCAGCATTTT. Residues: CATSRERGQSDQPQHF.

The chain carries TRBV27 and TRBJ2-5; D unresolved. The germline gives CDR1 MNHEY, CDR2 SMNVEV (reference sequence). V dropped 5 bases and J dropped 1 base, with 11 bases sitting between them. There are 14 residues in the CDR3. The CDR3 DNA reads TGTGCCAGCAGTAGGTCGCCTGGCCAAGAGACCCAGTACTTC. Protein sequence: CASSRSPGQETQYF.

This clone has just one count. The chain uses TRBV15 and TRBJ2-7; 10 bases match TRBD1. With 5 bases clipped from V and 2 bases from J, the junction kept 12 bases outside the gene matches. There are 17 residues in the CDR3. Per the germline V gene, CDR1 is LNHNV and CDR2 is YYDKDF (reference sequence). CDR3 sequence (DNA): TGTGCCACCAGCGGCCGGCGACAGGGGGCGATCCCCTACGAGCAGTACTTC. Translating it yields CATSGRRQGAIPYEQYF.

J is TRBJ2-7 and V is TRBV6-5; tentative D call: TRBD1 (7 bases). The germline V gene has CDR1 MNHEY and CDR2 SVGAGI. The CDR3 consists of 14 residues. The V gene lost 2 bases and the J gene lost 5 bases, with 13 bases spanning the gap. CDR3: CASSYLEGANEQYF. The CDR3, as DNA: TGTGCCAGCAGTTACCTGGAGGGGGCGAACGAGCAGTACTTC.

V gene TRBV6-5 combines with J gene TRBJ2-7; D is perhaps TRBD2 (6 bases). Germline V gene sequence: CDR1 MNHEY, CDR2 SVGAGI. The V end lost 4 bases, the J end lost 2 bases, and 15 bases lay between the germline ends. The CDR3 is 15 residues long. CDR3 bases: TGTGCCAGCAGTTCCCCCGGCGGGGTAACCTACGAGCAGTACTTC. It specifies CASSSPGGVTYEQYF.

The V call is TRBV25-1, the J call TRBJ2-3; TRBD1 aligns across 10 bases. The CDR3 covers 16 residues. CDR1 MGHDK and CDR2 SYGVNS come from the germline V gene. The junction had 9 bases not matched to a gene; V was cut back by 3 bases and J by 6 bases. The CDR3 is CASSDRRQGAWDTQYF. The CDR3 DNA reads as TGTGCCAGCAGTGACCGTCGACAGGGGGCGTGGGATACGCAGTATTTT. The whole variable domain, filled in from reference TRBV25-1 and TRBJ2-3, reads EADIYQTPRYLVIGTGKKITLECSQTMGHDKMYWYQQDPGMELHLIHYSYGVNSTEKGDLSSESTVSRIRTEHFPLTLESARPSHTSQYLCASSDRRQGAWDTQYFGPGTRLTVL.

The CDR3 region has the DNA TGTGCCAGCAGCCAAGATGTAGTTCTCCACACAGATACGCAGTATTTT. Its translation: CASSQDVVLHTDTQYF. The rearrangement links TRBV14 to TRBJ2-3; D uncertain. The CDR3 spans 16 residues. Germline CDR1 reads SGHDN; CDR2 reads FVKESK. V lost 0 bases and J lost 2, with 12 bases in between. Together with reference TRBV14 and TRBJ2-3, the CDR3 gives the full variable domain: EAGVTQFPSHSVIEKGQTVTLRCDPISGHDNLYWYRRVMGKEIKFLLHFVKESKQDESGMPNNRFLAERTGGTYSTLKVQPAELEDSGVYFCASSQDVVLHTDTQYFGPGTRLTVL.

This clone was detected once. The V call is TRBV2, the J call TRBJ2-5; D is tentatively TRBD1 or TRBD2 (5 bases each). Trimming shortened V by 3 bases and J by 5 bases, and 16 bases separated the two germline ends. The CDR3 extends over 15 amino acids. CDR1 and CDR2 from the germline V gene are SNHLY and FYNNEI. CDR3 coding DNA: TGTGCCAGCAGTGATTTGGGGGTTGGGGCGGAGACCCAGTACTTC. This translates into CASSDLGVGAETQYF.

As to this clone: The same CDR3 can be traced to other DNA sequences in this sample. The V and J genes are TRBV29-1 and TRBJ2-1; unclear D gene. Germline CDR1 SQVTM, CDR2 ANQGSEA. CDR3 length equals 13 residues. V was clipped by 4 bases and J by 1 base, with 8 bases between them. Written as DNA, the CDR3 is TGCAGCGTTGCGGGCCTATCCTACAATGAGCAGTTCTTC. This gives the protein CSVAGLSYNEQFF.